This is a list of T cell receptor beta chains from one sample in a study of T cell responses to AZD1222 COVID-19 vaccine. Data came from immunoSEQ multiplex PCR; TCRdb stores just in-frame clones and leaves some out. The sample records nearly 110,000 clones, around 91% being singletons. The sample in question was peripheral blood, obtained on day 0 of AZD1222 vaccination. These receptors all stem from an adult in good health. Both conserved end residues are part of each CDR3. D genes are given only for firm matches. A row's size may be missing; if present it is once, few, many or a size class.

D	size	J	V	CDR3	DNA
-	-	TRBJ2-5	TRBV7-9	CASSLLAGAETQYF	TGTGCCAGCAGCTTATTGGCAGGGGCTGAGACCCAGTACTTC
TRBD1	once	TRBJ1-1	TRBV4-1	CASSHRTGGARWDTEAFF	TGCGCCAGCAGCCATAGGACAGGGGGCGCCCGTTGGGACACTGAAGCTTTCTTT
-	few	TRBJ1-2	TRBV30	CAWSSGSANYGYTF	TGTGCCTGGAGTTCGGGCAGCGCGAACTATGGCTACACCTTC
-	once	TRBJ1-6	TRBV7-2	CASSQLSIVNSPLHF	TGTGCCAGCAGCCAACTCTCGATAGTGAACTCACCCCTCCACTTT
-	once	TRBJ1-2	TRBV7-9	CASSLVLQGSYGYTF	TGTGCCAGCAGCTTAGTCCTACAGGGTAGCTATGGCTACACCTTC
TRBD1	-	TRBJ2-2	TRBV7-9	CASSPDRTGDTGELFF	TGTGCCAGCAGCCCGGACAGGACAGGGGACACCGGGGAGCTGTTTTTT
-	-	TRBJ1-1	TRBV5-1	CASGFDLGTEAFF	TGCGCCAGCGGATTTGACCTGGGGACTGAAGCTTTCTTT
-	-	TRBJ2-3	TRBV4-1	CASSQEGPKRASTDTQYF	TGCGCCAGCAGCCAAGAAGGTCCCAAAAGGGCTAGCACAGATACGCAGTATTTT
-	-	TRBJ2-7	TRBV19	CASSIAEGTSYEQYF	TGTGCCAGTAGTATAGCAGAAGGGACTTCCTACGAGCAGTACTTC
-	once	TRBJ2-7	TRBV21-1	CASSKASPHEQYF	TGTGCCAGCAGCAAAGCGAGTCCCCACGAGCAGTACTTC
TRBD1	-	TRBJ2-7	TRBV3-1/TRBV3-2	CASTRARTGVVPYEQYF	TGTGCCAGCACCCGAGCCCGCACAGGGGTGGTCCCCTACGAGCAGTACTTC
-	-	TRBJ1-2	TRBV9	CASRNRSRGYGYTF	TGTGCCAGCAGGAACAGGTCCCGCGGCTATGGCTACACCTTC
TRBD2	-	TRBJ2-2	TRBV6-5	CASSYGGLDSGELFF	TGTGCCAGCAGTTACGGAGGACTAGATTCCGGGGAGCTGTTTTTT
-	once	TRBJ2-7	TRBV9	CASSVAPTYEQYF	TGTGCCAGCAGCGTAGCCCCAACCTACGAGCAGTACTTC
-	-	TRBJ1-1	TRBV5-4	CASSPDLGGGPEAFF	TGTGCCAGCAGCCCAGACCTTGGGGGCGGTCCTGAAGCTTTCTTT
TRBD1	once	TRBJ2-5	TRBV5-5	CASSLERTGGLETQYF	TGTGCCAGCAGCTTGGAAAGGACAGGGGGATTAGAGACCCAGTACTTC
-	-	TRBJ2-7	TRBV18	CASSPPSRQGHEQYF	TGTGCCAGCTCACCCCCTTCGAGGCAGGGCCACGAGCAGTACTTC
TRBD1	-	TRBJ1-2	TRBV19	CASTQGAAYTF	TGTGCCAGTACCCAGGGGGCCGCCTACACCTTC
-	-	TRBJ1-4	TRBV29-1	CSGLDTPNEKLFF	TGCAGCGGGCTAGATACTCCTAATGAAAAACTGTTTTTT
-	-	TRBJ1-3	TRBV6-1	CASSEMGLGAQGDTIYF	TGTGCCAGCAGTGAAATGGGGCTGGGAGCACAAGGGGACACCATATATTTT
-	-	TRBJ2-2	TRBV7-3	CASSLNGLHTGELFF	TGTGCCAGCAGCTTAAACGGTTTGCACACCGGGGAGCTGTTTTTT
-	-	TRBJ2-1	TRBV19	CASSTPLYEQFF	TGTGCCAGTAGTACTCCCCTATATGAGCAGTTCTTC
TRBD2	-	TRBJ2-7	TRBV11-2	CASSLASGGFPYEQYF	TGTGCCAGCAGCTTAGCATCCGGGGGGTTCCCCTACGAGCAGTACTTC
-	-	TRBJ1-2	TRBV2	CASSDRGTRADYTF	TGTGCCAGCAGTGACCGCGGGACAAGGGCTGACTACACCTTC
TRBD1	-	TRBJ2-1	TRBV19	CASSQGQVDRYNEQFF	TGTGCCAGTTCCCAAGGACAGGTCGATCGCTACAATGAGCAGTTCTTC
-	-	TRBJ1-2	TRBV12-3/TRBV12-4	CASLGWRYGYTF	TGTGCCTCTCTGGGGTGGAGGTATGGCTACACCTTC
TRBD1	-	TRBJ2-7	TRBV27	CASSFGQGASYEQYF	TGTGCCAGCAGTTTTGGGCAGGGGGCAAGCTACGAGCAGTACTTC
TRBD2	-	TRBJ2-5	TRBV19	CASSISTSGEETQYF	TGTGCCAGTAGTATATCGACTAGCGGGGAAGAGACCCAGTACTTC
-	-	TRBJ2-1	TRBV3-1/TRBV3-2	CASSHPTNEQFF	TGTGCCAGCAGCCATCCCACCAATGAGCAGTTCTTC
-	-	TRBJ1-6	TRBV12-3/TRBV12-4	CASSFSSSPLHF	TGTGCCAGCAGTTTCTCGTCCTCACCCCTCCACTTT
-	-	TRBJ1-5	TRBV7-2	CASSSLMGNQPQHF	TGTGCCAGCAGCTCCCTTATGGGCAATCAGCCCCAGCATTTT
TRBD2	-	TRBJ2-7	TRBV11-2	CASSLTSGGFGEQYF	TGTGCCAGCAGCTTGACTAGCGGGGGCTTCGGGGAGCAGTACTTC
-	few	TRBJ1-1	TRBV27	CASRFRVGEAFF	TGTGCCAGCAGGTTCAGGGTGGGTGAAGCTTTCTTT
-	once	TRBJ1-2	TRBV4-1	CASSPPPGTRGYTF	TGCGCCAGCAGCCCCCCCCCAGGCACGCGGGGCTACACCTTC
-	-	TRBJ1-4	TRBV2	CASSAGGVEKLFF	TGTGCCAGCAGTGCCGGGGGGGTTGAAAAACTGTTTTTT
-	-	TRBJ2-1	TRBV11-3	CASSLDPASAYNEQFF	TGTGCCAGCAGCTTAGACCCAGCAAGCGCTTACAATGAGCAGTTCTTC
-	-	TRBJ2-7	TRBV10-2	CASSVGVHEQYF	TGCGCCAGCAGTGTAGGGGTTCACGAGCAGTACTTC
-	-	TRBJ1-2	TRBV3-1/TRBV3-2	CASSQRNGGYTF	TGTGCCAGCAGCCAAAGGAACGGTGGCTACACCTTC
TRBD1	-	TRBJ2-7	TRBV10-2	CASRQGQGPTYEQYF	TGCGCCAGCAGACAGGGGCAAGGACCTACCTACGAGCAGTACTTC
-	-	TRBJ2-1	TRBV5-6	CASSSIQGRGLWFF	TGTGCCAGCAGCTCGATACAGGGAAGAGGTTTATGGTTCTTC
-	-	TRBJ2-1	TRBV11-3	CASSASSTTAGNEQFF	TGTGCCAGCAGCGCCTCAAGTACTACCGCGGGCAATGAGCAGTTCTTC
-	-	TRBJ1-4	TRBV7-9	CASSLDFGTNEKLFF	TGTGCCAGCAGCTTAGATTTCGGGACTAATGAAAAACTGTTTTTT
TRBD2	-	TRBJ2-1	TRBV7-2	CASSPGGLGTNEQFF	TGTGCCAGCAGCCCCGGGGGACTAGGGACGAATGAGCAGTTCTTC
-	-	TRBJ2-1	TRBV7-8	CASSLARGLGQFF	TGTGCCAGCAGCTTAGCGAGGGGTTTGGGGCAGTTCTTC
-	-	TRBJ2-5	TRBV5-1	CASSPGLRGPTPQETQYF	TGCGCCAGCAGCCCCGGCCTCCGGGGCCCTACACCCCAGGAGACCCAGTACTTC
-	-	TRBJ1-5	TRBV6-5	CASSPQPNQPQHF	TGTGCCAGCAGTCCCCAGCCGAATCAGCCCCAGCATTTT
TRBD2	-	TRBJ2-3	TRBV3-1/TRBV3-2	CASRPAGGSTDTQYF	TGTGCCAGCAGACCTGCGGGGGGAAGCACAGATACGCAGTATTTT
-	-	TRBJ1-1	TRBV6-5	CASSLRQRGTEAFF	TGTGCCAGCAGTCTACGGCAACGGGGCACTGAAGCTTTCTTT
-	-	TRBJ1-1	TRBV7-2	CASSFTVSLSEAFF	TGTGCCAGCAGCTTTACTGTCTCGCTGTCTGAAGCTTTCTTT
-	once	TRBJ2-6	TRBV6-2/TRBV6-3	CASSYSGSPNVLTF	TGTGCCAGCAGTTACTCCGGGAGCCCCAACGTCCTGACTTTC
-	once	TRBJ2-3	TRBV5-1	CASSLVLEPNTQYF	TGCGCCAGCAGCTTGGTTTTAGAGCCGAATACGCAGTATTTT
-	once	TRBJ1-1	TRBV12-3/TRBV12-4	CASSRDSYTEAFF	TGTGCCAGCAGCCGAGACAGCTACACTGAAGCTTTCTTT
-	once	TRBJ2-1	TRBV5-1	CASSPNSANNEQFF	TGCGCCAGCAGCCCGAATAGCGCAAACAATGAGCAGTTCTTC